This TCR beta chain comes out of a study of cytomegalovirus exposure and HLA in healthy donors. The V gene's germline CDR1 is SGHVS and CDR2 FQNEAQ. This CDR3 contains 12 residues. A note on this clone: Germline is not matched at one junction end, which may reflect a read error.

Assay: immunoSEQ multiplex PCR; the TCRdb copy retains only in-frame clones and omits some. The sample contains roughly 330,000 clones, 75% to 90% of which appear only once. The receptor comes from a woman under 40 in good health and CMV-seropositive. Sequencing was carried out using PBMCs. V is TRBV7-8 and J is TRBJ1-2; D gene uncertain. CDR3 in amino acids: CASSSNLKRGVF. CDR3 DNA: TGTGCCAGCAGCTCAAACCTAAAGCGTGGAGTCTTC. The complete variable domain, with remaining parts taken from reference TRBV7-8 and TRBJ1-2, reads GAGVSQSPRYKVAKRGQDVALRCDPISGHVSLFWYQQALGQGPEFLTYFQNEAQLDKSGLPSDRFFAERPEGSVSTLKIQRTQQEDSAVYLCASSSNLKRGVFGSGTRLTVV.